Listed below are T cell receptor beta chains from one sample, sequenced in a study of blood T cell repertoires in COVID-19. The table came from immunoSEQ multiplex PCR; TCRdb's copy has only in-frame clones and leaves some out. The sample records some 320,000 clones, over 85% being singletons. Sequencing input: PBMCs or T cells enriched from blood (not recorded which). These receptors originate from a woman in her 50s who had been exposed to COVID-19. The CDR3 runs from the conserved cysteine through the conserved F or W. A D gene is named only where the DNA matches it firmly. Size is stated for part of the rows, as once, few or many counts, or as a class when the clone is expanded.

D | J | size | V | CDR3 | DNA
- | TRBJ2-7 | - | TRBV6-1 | CASSELVHTYEQYF | TGTGCCAGCAGTGAACTGGTACATACCTACGAGCAGTACTTC
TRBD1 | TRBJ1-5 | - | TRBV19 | CASSWTGHSNQPQHF | TGTGCCAGTAGCTGGACAGGCCATAGCAATCAGCCCCAGCATTTT
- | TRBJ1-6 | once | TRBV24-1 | CATSESSYNSPLHF | TGTGCCACCAGTGAGAGCTCCTATAATTCACCCCTCCACTTT
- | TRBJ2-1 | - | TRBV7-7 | CASSLGERPYNEQFF | TGTGCTAGCAGCTTAGGGGAGCGGCCCTACAATGAGCAGTTCTTC
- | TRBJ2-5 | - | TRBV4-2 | CASSQVRGRTEQETQYF | TGTGCCAGCAGCCAAGTTAGGGGTCGGACGGAACAAGAGACCCAGTACTTC
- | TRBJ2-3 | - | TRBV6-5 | CASTHGDTQYF | TGTGCCAGCACCCACGGGGATACGCAGTATTTT
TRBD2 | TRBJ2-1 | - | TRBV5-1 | CASSQLAGLHNEQFF | TGCGCCAGCAGCCAACTAGCGGGGCTACACAATGAGCAGTTCTTC
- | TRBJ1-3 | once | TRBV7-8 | CASSLPGGSGNTIYF | TGTGCCAGCAGCTTACCAGGAGGCTCTGGAAACACCATATATTTT
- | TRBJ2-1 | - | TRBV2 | CASRYRELMTEQFF | TGTGCCAGCAGATACAGGGAGCTAATGACTGAGCAGTTCTTC
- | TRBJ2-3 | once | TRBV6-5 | CASSFGLLTDTQYF | TGTGCCAGCAGTTTCGGACTACTCACAGATACGCAGTATTTT
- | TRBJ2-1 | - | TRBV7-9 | CASSLFPGFFVGEQFF | TGTGCCAGCAGCTTATTCCCAGGGTTTTTTGTCGGTGAGCAGTTCTTC
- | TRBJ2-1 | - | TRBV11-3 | CASSLTSENEQFF | TGTGCCAGCAGCTTAACATCAGAAAATGAGCAGTTCTTC
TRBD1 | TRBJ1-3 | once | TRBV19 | CASSVTGGSSGNTIYF | TGTGCCAGTAGTGTAACAGGGGGCAGCTCTGGAAACACCATATATTTT
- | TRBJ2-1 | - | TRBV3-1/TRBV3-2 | CASTGRAYNEQFF | TGTGCCAGCACGGGCAGGGCATACAATGAGCAGTTCTTC
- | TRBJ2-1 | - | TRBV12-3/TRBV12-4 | CASSSQTVGEQFF | TGTGCCAGCAGTTCTCAAACTGTCGGTGAGCAGTTCTTC
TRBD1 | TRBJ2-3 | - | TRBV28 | CASFPGTEEADTQYF | TGTGCCAGCTTTCCAGGGACAGAGGAGGCAGATACGCAGTATTTT
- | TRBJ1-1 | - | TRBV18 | CASSPSGLNTEAFF | TGTGCCAGCTCACCATCGGGGTTGAACACTGAAGCTTTCTTT
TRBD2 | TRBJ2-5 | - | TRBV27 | CASSRGGPGETQYF | TGTGCCAGCAGTCGGGGGGGGCCTGGGGAGACCCAGTACTTC
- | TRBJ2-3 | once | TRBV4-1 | CASSQATGTDTQYF | TGCGCCAGCAGCCAAGCTACAGGAACAGATACGCAGTATTTT
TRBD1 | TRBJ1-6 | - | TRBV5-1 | CASSLGQGNSPLHF | TGCGCCAGCAGCTTGGGACAGGGTAATTCACCCCTCCACTTT
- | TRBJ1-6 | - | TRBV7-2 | CASSLVGGSSSYNSPLHF | TGTGCCAGCAGCTTAGTTGGGGGCAGTAGCTCCTATAATTCACCCCTCCACTTT
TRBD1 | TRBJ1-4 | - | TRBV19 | CASRDRGRPNEKLFF | TGTGCCAGTAGGGACAGGGGGCGACCTAATGAAAAACTGTTTTTT